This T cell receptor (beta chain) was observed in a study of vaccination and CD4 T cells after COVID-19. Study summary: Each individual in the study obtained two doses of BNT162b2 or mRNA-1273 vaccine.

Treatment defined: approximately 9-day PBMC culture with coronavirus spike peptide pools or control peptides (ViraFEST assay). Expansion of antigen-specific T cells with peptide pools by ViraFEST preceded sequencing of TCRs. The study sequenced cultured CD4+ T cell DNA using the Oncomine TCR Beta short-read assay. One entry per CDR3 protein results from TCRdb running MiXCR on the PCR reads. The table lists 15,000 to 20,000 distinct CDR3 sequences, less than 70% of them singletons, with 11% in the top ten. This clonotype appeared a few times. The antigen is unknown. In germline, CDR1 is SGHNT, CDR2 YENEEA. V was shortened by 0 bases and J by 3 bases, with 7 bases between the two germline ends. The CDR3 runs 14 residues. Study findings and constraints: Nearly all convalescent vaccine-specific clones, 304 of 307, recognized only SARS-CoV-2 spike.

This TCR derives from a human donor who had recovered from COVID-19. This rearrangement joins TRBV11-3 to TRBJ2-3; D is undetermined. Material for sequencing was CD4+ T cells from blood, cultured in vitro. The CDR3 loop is CASSLDTETDTQYF. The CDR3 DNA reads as TGTGCCAGCAGCTTAGATACTGAGACAGATACGCAGTATTTT.